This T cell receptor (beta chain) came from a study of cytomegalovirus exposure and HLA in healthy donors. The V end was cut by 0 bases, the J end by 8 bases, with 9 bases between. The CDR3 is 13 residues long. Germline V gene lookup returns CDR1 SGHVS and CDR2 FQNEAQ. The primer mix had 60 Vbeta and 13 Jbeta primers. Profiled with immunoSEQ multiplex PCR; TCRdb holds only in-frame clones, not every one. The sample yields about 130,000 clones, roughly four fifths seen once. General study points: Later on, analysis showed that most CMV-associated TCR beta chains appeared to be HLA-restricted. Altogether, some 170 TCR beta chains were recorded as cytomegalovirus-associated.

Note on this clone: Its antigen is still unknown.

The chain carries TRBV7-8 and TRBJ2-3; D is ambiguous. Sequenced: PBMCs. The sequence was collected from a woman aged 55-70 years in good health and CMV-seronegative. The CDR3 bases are TGTGCCAGCAGCTTAGCGCTACGTGCTACGCAGTATTTT. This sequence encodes CASSLALRATQYF.